What follows are 2 T cell receptor beta chains derived from one specimen sequenced in a study of blood T cells in healthy people across ages. For the second PCR, which ran for roughly 6 to 11 cycles, a sample-barcoded 5' primer and a J-beta primer mix were used. TCRdb re-called the 5' RACE reads through MiXCR, storing one row per CDR3 protein. The sample yields about 830,000 distinct CDR3 sequences, around 62% seen once. The sample was blood. The receptors were sampled from a man in his thirties or forties in good health.

This chain connects TRBV20-1 to TRBJ2-7, with 13 bases lining up with TRBD2. This CDR3 has 15 residues. The J segment lost 7 bases and the V segment lost 3 bases, leaving 9 bases of the junction unmatched. Germline CDR1 is DFQATT and CDR2 is SNEGSKA (reference sequence). CDR3 coding DNA: TGCAGTGCTAGCGGACTAGCGGGGGACAACGGAGAGCAGTACTTC. Amino acids: CSASGLAGDNGEQYF.

The CDR3 nucleotides read TGTGCCATCAGTGAGTCGGTTAAAAAAACGGGCGAGCAGTACTTC. It specifies CAISESVKKTGEQYF. The gene calls are TRBV10-3 and TRBJ2-1; D gene unclear. The J call is uncertain, as TRBJ2-7 better fits the DNA end. The CDR3 runs 15 residues. Germline values: CDR1 ENHRY, CDR2 SYGVKD.